This is a list of T cell receptor beta chains from one sample in a study of follicular helper T cells after annual influenza vaccination. TCRdb's copy holds only in-frame clones and misses some; the assay was immunoSEQ multiplex PCR. The table records 5,600 or so clones, around four fifths of them present only once. The sequences come from CXCR5- memory CD4+ T cells sorted from blood, collected on the day of influenza vaccination. Receptor source: an adult who received the influenza vaccine. Each CDR3 is given with its conserved first and last residue. The D gene is left open where the match is weak. Clone size, where shown, is once, few, many, or a class for clones that have expanded.

D gene,J gene,clone size,V gene,CDR3 DNA,CDR3 protein
NA,TRBJ2-5,once,TRBV5-6,TGTGCCAGCAGCACTATAAACCCCGCCGGGGGCCAAGAGACCCAGTACTTC,CASSTINPAGGQETQYF
NA,TRBJ2-3,NA,TRBV5-8,TGTGCCAGCAGGGGTTATGGGACAGATACGCAGTATTTT,CASRGYGTDTQYF
TRBD1,TRBJ2-1,NA,TRBV5-5,TGTGCCAGCAGCCTCAGAGGGACAGGGTCAAGGTCCACCTACAATGAGCAGTTCTTC,CASSLRGTGSRSTYNEQFF
NA,TRBJ2-7,NA,TRBV6-1,TGTGCCAACACCAGGGACTTGACCACCTACGAGCAGTACTTC,CANTRDLTTYEQYF
NA,TRBJ2-1,NA,TRBV6-1,TGTGCCAGCAGTCCCCGGGGGACCTTCTACAATGAGCAGTTCTTC,CASSPRGTFYNEQFF
TRBD1,TRBJ1-1,NA,TRBV6-5,TGTGCCAGCAGTTACTCGGGACAGGGCAACACTGAAGCTTTCTTT,CASSYSGQGNTEAFF
NA,TRBJ2-2,once,TRBV10-3,TGTGCCATCAGTGATGGGGCGGGAACCGGGGAGCTGTTTTTT,CAISDGAGTGELFF
NA,TRBJ2-7,few,TRBV7-2,TGTGCCAGCAGATCCGACAGCCCGCGTCCCTACGAGCAGTACTTC,CASRSDSPRPYEQYF
NA,TRBJ1-1,NA,TRBV6-5,TGTGCCAGCAGTTCTTTCGGGGGCCTCACTGAAGCTTTCTTT,CASSSFGGLTEAFF
TRBD2,TRBJ2-1,NA,TRBV10-3,TGTGCCATCAGTTCTAGCGGGAGGGACAGCTCCTACAATGAGCAGTTCTTC,CAISSSGRDSSYNEQFF
NA,TRBJ1-1,NA,TRBV27,TGTGCCAGCAGGAGACCCACAGGGCCCGAAGCTTTCTTT,CASRRPTGPEAFF
NA,TRBJ1-1,NA,TRBV5-6,TGTGCCAGCAGCGCCTCCGGGATTGCAACTGAAGCTTTCTTT,CASSASGIATEAFF
NA,TRBJ2-5,NA,TRBV29-1,TGCAGCGTCACACTAGGATCGGAGACCCAGTACTTC,CSVTLGSETQYF
TRBD2,TRBJ2-3,NA,TRBV5-6,TGTGCCAGCAGCCCTGCGGCTAGCGGGAGGTGGGCAGATACGCAGTATTTT,CASSPAASGRWADTQYF
NA,TRBJ2-3,NA,TRBV7-2,TGTGCCAGCAGCTTAATAGATACGCAGTATTTT,CASSLIDTQYF
NA,TRBJ1-2,once,TRBV29-1,TGCAGCGTTGGCGACAGCTTTTCTTATGGCTACACCTTC,CSVGDSFSYGYTF
TRBD2,TRBJ2-1,NA,TRBV28,TGTGCCAGCAGGGTAGCGGGATCCATGTACAATGAGCAGTTCTTC,CASRVAGSMYNEQFF
NA,TRBJ2-5,NA,TRBV18,TGTGCCAGCTCACCCTTTCTAAATGGGGAGACCCAGTACTTC,CASSPFLNGETQYF
NA,TRBJ2-5,NA,TRBV10-3,TGTGCCATCAGTGACCCCCGGGGAAAGACCCAGTACTTC,CAISDPRGKTQYF
NA,TRBJ2-7,few,TRBV10-1,TGCGCCAGCAGTGAGTGGGTAACGGGAGAGCAGTACTTC,CASSEWVTGEQYF
NA,TRBJ1-4,NA,TRBV28,TGTGCCAGCAGTTGGGCAACTAATGAAAAACTGTTTTTT,CASSWATNEKLFF
NA,TRBJ1-3,once,TRBV5-1,TGCGCCAGCAGCTCCGGGAGCAACTCTGGAAACACCATATATTTT,CASSSGSNSGNTIYF
TRBD1,TRBJ1-1,NA,TRBV6-5,TGTGCCAGCAGTAGGGGGCCGGACACTGAAGCTTTCTTT,CASSRGPDTEAFF